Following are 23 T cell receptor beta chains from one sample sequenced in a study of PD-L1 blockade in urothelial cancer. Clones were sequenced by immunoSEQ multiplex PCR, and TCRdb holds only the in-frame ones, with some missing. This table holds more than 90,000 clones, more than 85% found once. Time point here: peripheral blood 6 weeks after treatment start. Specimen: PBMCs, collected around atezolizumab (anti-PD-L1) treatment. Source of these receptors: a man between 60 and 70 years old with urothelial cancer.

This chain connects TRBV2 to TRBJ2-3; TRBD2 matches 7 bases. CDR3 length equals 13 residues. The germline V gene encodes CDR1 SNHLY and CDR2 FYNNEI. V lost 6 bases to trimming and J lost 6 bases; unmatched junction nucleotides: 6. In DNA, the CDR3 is TGTGCCAGCAGGCCCCGACTAGCTGATACGCAGTATTTT. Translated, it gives CASRPRLADTQYF.

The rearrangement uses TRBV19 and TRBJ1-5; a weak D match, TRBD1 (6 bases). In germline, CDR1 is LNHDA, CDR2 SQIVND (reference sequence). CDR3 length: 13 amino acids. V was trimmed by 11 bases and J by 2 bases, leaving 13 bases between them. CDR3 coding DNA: TGTGCCGGATCCAGGGGCCGCAATCAGCCCCAGCATTTT. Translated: CAGSRGRNQPQHF.

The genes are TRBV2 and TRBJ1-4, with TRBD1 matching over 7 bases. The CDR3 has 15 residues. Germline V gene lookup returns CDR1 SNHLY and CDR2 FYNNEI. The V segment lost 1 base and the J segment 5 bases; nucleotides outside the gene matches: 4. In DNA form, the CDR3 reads TGTGCCAGCAGTGAAGAGGGACAGAGAAATGAAAAACTGTTTTTT. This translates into CASSEEGQRNEKLFF.

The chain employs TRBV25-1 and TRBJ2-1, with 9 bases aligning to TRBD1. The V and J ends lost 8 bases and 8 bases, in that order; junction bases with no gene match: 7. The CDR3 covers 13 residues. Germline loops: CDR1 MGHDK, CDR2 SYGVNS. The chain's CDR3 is CASWDRAGDEQFF. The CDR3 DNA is TGTGCCAGCTGGGACAGGGCGGGCGATGAGCAGTTCTTC.

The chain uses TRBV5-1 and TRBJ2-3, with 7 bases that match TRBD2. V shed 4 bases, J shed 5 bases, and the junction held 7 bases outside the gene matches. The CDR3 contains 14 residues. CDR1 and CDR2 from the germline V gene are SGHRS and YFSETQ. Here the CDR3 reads CASSNAGAGDTQYF. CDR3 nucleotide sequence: TGCGCCAGCAGCAATGCGGGAGCCGGAGATACGCAGTATTTT.

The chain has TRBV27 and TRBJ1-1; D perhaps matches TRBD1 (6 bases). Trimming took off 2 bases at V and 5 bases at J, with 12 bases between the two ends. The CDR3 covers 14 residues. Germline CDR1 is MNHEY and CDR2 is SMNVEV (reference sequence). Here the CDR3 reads CASSLSGGLTEAFF. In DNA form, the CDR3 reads TGTGCCAGCAGTTTAAGCGGGGGGCTAACTGAAGCTTTCTTT.

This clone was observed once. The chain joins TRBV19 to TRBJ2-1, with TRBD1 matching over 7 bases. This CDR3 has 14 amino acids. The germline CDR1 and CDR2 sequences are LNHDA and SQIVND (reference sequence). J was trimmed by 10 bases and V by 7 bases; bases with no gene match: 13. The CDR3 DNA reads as TGTGCCAGTACCAAAAAAAGACAGGGTGGGGAGCAGTTCTTC. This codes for CASTKKRQGGEQFF. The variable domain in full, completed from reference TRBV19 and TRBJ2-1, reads DGGITQSPKYLFRKEGQNVTLSCEQNLNHDAMYWYRQDPGQGLRLIYYSQIVNDFQKGDIAEGYSVSREKKESFPLTVTSAQKNPTAFYLCASTKKRQGGEQFFGPGTRLTVL.

CDR3: CASSSSLTSGTETQYF. The CDR3 bases are TGTGCCAGCAGCTCGTCGTTGACTAGCGGGACGGAGACCCAGTACTTC. The chain has TRBV11-3 and TRBJ2-5; 11 bases are shared with TRBD2. V trimming: 4 bases; J trimming: 5 bases; junction bases outside the gene matches: 9. This CDR3 comprises 16 residues. Germline lookup yields CDR1 SGHNT and CDR2 YENEEA.

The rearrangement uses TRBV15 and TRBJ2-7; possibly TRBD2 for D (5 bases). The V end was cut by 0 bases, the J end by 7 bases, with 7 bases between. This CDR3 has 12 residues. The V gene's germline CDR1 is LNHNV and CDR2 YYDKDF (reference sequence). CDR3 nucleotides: TGTGCCACCAGCAGAGAGGCGGGTGAGCAGTACTTC. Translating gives CATSREAGEQYF. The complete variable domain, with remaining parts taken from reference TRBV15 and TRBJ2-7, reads DAMVIQNPRYQVTQFGKPVTLSCSQTLNHNVMYWYQQKSSQAPKLLFHYYDKDFNNEADTPDNFQSRRPNTSFCFLDIRSPGLGDTAMYLCATSREAGEQYFGPGTRLTVT.

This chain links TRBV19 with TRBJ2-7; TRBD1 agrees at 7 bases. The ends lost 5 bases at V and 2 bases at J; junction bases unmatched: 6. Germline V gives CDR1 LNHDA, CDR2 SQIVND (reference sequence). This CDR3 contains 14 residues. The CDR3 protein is CASSLQGSPYEQYF. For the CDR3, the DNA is TGTGCCAGTAGTCTACAGGGGTCCCCCTACGAGCAGTACTTC.

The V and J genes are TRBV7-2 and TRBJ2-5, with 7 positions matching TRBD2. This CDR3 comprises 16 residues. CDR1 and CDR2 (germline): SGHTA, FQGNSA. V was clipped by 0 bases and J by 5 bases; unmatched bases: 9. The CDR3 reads CASSLARAGAGETQYF. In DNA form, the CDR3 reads TGTGCCAGCAGCTTAGCAAGGGCGGGAGCGGGGGAGACCCAGTACTTC.

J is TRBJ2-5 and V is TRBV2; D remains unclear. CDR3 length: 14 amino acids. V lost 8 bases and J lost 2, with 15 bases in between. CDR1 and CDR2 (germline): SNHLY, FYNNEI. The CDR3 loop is CASFRSFFQETQYF. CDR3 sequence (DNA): TGTGCCAGCTTTCGGTCCTTTTTTCAAGAGACCCAGTACTTC.

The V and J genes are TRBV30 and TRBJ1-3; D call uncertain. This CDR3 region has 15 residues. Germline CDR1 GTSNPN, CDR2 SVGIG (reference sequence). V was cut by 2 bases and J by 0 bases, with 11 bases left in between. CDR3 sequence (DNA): TGTGCCTGGAGTAGCATGTGGAGCTCTGGAAACACCATATATTTT. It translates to CAWSSMWSSGNTIYF.

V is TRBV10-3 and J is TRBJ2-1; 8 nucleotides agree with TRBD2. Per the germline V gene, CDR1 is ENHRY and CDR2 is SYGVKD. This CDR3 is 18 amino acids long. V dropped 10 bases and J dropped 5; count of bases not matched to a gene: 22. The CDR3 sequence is CATFAGAKKRELHNEQFF. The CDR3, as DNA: TGTGCCACCTTTGCGGGGGCAAAAAAGCGGGAGTTACACAATGAGCAGTTCTTC.

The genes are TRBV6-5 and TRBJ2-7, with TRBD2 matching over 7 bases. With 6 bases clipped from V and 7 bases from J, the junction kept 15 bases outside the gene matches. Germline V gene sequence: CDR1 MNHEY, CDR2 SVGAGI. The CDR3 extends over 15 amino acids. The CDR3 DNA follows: TGTGCCAGCAGCATCGACGGGGGGATCTTATTAGAGCAGTACTTC. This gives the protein CASSIDGGILLEQYF.

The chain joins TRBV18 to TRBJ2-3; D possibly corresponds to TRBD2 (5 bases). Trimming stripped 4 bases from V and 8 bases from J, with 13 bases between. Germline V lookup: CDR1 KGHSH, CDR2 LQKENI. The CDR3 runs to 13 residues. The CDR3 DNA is TGTGCCAGCTCACTCTCGGAGGCGAGTACGCAGTATTTT. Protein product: CASSLSEASTQYF.

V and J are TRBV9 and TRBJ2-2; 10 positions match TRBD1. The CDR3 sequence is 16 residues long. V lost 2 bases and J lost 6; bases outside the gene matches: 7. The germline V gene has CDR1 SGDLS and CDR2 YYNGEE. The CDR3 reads CASSVGTGVFSGELFF. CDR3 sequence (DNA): TGTGCCAGCAGCGTCGGGACAGGGGTATTCTCCGGGGAGCTGTTTTTT. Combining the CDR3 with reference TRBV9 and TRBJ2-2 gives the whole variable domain DSGVTQTPKHLITATGQRVTLRCSPRSGDLSVYWYQQSLDQGLQFLIQYYNGEERAKGNILERFSAQQFPDLHSELNLSSLELGDSALYFCASSVGTGVFSGELFFGEGSRLTVL.

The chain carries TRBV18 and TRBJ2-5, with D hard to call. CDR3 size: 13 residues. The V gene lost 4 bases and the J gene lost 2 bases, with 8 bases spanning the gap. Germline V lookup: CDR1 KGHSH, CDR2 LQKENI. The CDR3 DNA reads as TGTGCCAGCTCACGAGGCCAGCAAGAGACCCAGTACTTC. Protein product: CASSRGQQETQYF.

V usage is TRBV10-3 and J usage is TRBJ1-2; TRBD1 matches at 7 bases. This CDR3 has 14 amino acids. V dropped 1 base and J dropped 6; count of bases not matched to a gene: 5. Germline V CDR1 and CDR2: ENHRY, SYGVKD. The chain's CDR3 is CAISEWPQGNGYTF. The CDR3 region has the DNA TGTGCCATCAGTGAGTGGCCACAGGGGAATGGCTACACCTTC.

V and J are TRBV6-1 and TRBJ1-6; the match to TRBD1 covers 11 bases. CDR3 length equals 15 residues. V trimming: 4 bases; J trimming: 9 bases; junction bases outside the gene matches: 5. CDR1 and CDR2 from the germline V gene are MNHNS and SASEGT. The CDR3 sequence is CASSGPGTGGSPLHF. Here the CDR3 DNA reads TGTGCCAGCAGTGGCCCCGGGACAGGGGGTTCACCCCTCCACTTT.

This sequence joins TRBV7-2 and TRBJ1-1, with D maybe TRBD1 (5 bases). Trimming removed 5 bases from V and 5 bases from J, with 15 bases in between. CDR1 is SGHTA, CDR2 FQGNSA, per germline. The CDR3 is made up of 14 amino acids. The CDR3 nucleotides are TGTGCCAGCAGCCCCGGGGGGGGAGGGACTGAAGCTTTCTTT. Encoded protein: CASSPGGGGTEAFF.

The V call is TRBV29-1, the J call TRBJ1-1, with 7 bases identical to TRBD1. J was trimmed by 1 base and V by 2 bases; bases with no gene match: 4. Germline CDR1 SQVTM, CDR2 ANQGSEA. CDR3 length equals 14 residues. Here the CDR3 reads CSVERQGGNTEAFF. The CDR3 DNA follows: TGCAGCGTTGAAAGACAGGGCGGGAACACTGAAGCTTTCTTT.

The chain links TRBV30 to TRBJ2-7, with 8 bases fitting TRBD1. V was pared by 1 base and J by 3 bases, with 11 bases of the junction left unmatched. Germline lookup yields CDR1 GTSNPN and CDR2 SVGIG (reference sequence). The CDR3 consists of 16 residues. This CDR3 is CAWSADYRDRNYEQYF. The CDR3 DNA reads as TGTGCCTGGAGTGCGGATTACCGGGACAGGAACTACGAGCAGTACTTC.